This T cell receptor beta chain was identified in a study of T cell repertoires in cytomegalovirus infection. TCRdb re-called the reads through MiXCR, storing one row per CDR3 protein. The sample has 450,000 to 650,000 distinct CDR3 sequences, 40% seen once. This CDR3 spans 16 amino acids. Between the trimmed V and J ends, which lost 6 bases and 7 bases, there was a span of 22 bases. Per the germline V gene, CDR1 is MNHNS and CDR2 is SASEGT. Worth noting for this clonotype: Its antigen is as yet unknown.

The TCR was taken from a human donor in good health (CMV status not recorded). Some clones in this sample may be carry-over from other donors' samples. This chain links TRBV6-1 with TRBJ1-5; TRBD1 is a possible D gene (5 bases). The sample was cultured PBMCs, taken from culture after CMV antigen stimulation. CDR3 protein: CASSPTGGGSGQPQHF. Here the CDR3 DNA reads TGTGCCAGCAGCCCGACGGGCGGGGGTTCGGGGCAGCCCCAGCATTTT.